Shown below are 18 T cell receptor beta chains from a single sample sequenced in a study of T cell changes during pregnancy in multiple sclerosis. Produced via immunoSEQ multiplex PCR; TCRdb's table is partial and in-frame only. The data hold more than 55,000 clones, with 90% observed a single time. The sample was peripheral blood, taken in the third trimester of pregnancy. These receptors all stem from a female donor in good health, enrolled as a control in a pregnancy study.

V usage is TRBV7-2 and J usage is TRBJ2-7; TRBD1 matches at 8 bases. The germline CDR1 and CDR2 sequences are SGHTA and FQGNSA. This CDR3 is built from 16 residues. The junction had 10 bases not matched to a gene; V was cut back by 4 bases and J by 2 bases. CDR3 bases: TGTGCCAGCAGCTGGGGACAGGCACAGGCTACCTACGAGCAGTACTTC. Translating it yields CASSWGQAQATYEQYF.

J is TRBJ2-1 and V is TRBV10-1; TRBD2 aligns across 10 bases. The CDR3 runs 16 residues. Germline CDR1 WNHNN, CDR2 SYGVQD (reference sequence). Germline trimming cut 6 bases from V and 2 bases from J; bases unmatched to any gene: 7. CDR3 coding DNA: TGCGCCAGCAGCCCTTATAGCGGGGGGCCCTACAATGAGCAGTTCTTC. Its protein is CASSPYSGGPYNEQFF.

This sequence joins TRBV30 and TRBJ2-5, with 7 bases fitting TRBD1. The J call may be wrong; the DNA end is better matched by TRBJ2-7. There are 11 residues in the CDR3. The germline V gene has CDR1 GTSNPN and CDR2 SVGIG (reference sequence). The CDR3 region is CAGDRPYEQYF. The CDR3 DNA reads as TGTGCCGGGGACAGACCCTACGAGCAGTACTTC.

V gene TRBV2 combines with J gene TRBJ2-6; TRBD2 matches at 15 bases. V shed 6 bases, J shed 3 bases, and the junction held 0 bases outside the gene matches. Germline-derived CDR1 and CDR2 are SNHLY and FYNNEI. This CDR3 has 16 residues. The CDR3 loop is CASRGLAGGGANVLTF. DNA for the CDR3: TGTGCCAGCAGGGGACTAGCGGGAGGTGGGGCCAACGTCCTGACTTTC.

The rearrangement joins TRBV30 to TRBJ1-3, with D perhaps TRBD1 (5 bases). Germline V lookup: CDR1 GTSNPN, CDR2 SVGIG (reference sequence). V was shortened by 5 bases and J by 13 bases, with 18 bases between the two germline ends. CDR3 length equals 12 residues. The CDR3 nucleotides are TGTGCCTGGGGCCTGGGGGGGTACGGAATATATTTT. This translates into CAWGLGGYGIYF. The whole variable domain, filled in from reference TRBV30 and TRBJ1-3, reads SQTIHQWPATLVQPVGSPLSLECTVEGTSNPNLYWYRQAAGRGLQLLFYSVGIGQISSEVPQNLSASRPQDRQFILSSKKLLLSDSGFYLCAWGLGGYGIYFGEGSWLTVV.

This rearrangement joins TRBV2 to TRBJ2-3; a weak D match, TRBD2 (7 bases). This CDR3 comprises 15 residues. Germline loops: CDR1 SNHLY, CDR2 FYNNEI. V shed 8 bases and J shed 1 base, with 16 bases lying between them. The CDR3 sequence: CASWGRGGGTDTQYF. CDR3 DNA: TGTGCCAGCTGGGGGAGAGGGGGGGGCACAGATACGCAGTATTTT.

This CDR3 reads CASSLQNSNQPQHF. CDR3 bases: TGTGCCAGCTCACTTCAGAATAGCAATCAGCCCCAGCATTTT. The V and J genes are TRBV18 and TRBJ1-5; D not certain. The CDR3 has 14 amino acids. Germline V lookup: CDR1 KGHSH, CDR2 LQKENI. The V end was cut by 4 bases, the J end by 0 bases, with 7 bases between.

This sequence joins TRBV2 and TRBJ2-1, with a weak D call TRBD2 (6 bases). The CDR3 is 14 residues long. With 7 bases removed from V and 4 bases from J, the gap between germline ends came to 14 bases. Per germline, CDR1 SNHLY and CDR2 FYNNEI. Written as DNA, the CDR3 is TGTGCCAGCAAAGGAACAGGACTATACAATGAGCAGTTCTTC. This encodes CASKGTGLYNEQFF.

V usage is TRBV6-4 and J usage is TRBJ1-4; TRBD1 aligns across 9 bases. V shed 4 bases, J shed 8 bases, and the junction held 2 bases outside the gene matches. Germline V gene data show CDR1 as MRHNA and CDR2 as SNTAGT. The CDR3 runs 13 residues. The CDR3 loop reads CASSADRGEKLFF. CDR3 nucleotide sequence: TGTGCCAGCAGTGCCGACAGGGGGGAAAAACTGTTTTTT.

This chain links TRBV10-1 with TRBJ1-2; D call uncertain. V was clipped by 6 bases and J by 0 bases, with 11 bases between them. In germline, CDR1 is WNHNN, CDR2 SYGVQD (reference sequence). This CDR3 is built from 14 residues. The DNA of the CDR3 is TGCGCCAGCAGACACACCACCCCTAACTATGGCTACACCTTC. Protein product: CASRHTTPNYGYTF.

This sequence joins TRBV27 and TRBJ2-4; TRBD2 agrees at 11 bases. V trimming: 5 bases; J trimming: 14 bases; junction bases outside the gene matches: 11. This CDR3 spans 14 amino acids. Looked up from germline, CDR1 is MNHEY and CDR2 is SMNVEV (reference sequence). CDR3 protein: CASSEGTSGVRKYF. In DNA, the CDR3 is TGTGCCAGCAGTGAAGGGACTAGCGGCGTTCGTAAGTACTTC.

The rearrangement uses TRBV13 and TRBJ2-5; 9 nucleotides agree with TRBD2. Germline V lookup: CDR1 PRHDT, CDR2 FYEKMQ (reference sequence). This CDR3 has 16 residues. V was clipped by 2 bases and J by 4 bases; unmatched bases: 8. The CDR3 region has the DNA TGTGCCAGCAGCTTATCGCTAGCGGGGAGGGGAGAGACCCAGTACTTC. This translates into CASSLSLAGRGETQYF.

The V gene is TRBV6-4, the J gene TRBJ1-1; no clear D. The V and J ends lost 6 bases and 4 bases respectively, with 15 bases between them. This CDR3 comprises 14 residues. CDR1 MRHNA and CDR2 SNTAGT come from the germline V gene. CDR3 in amino acids: CASRATWAGTEAFF. In nucleotides, the CDR3 is TGTGCCAGCAGGGCGACCTGGGCGGGCACTGAAGCTTTCTTT.

In its sample, this clone was seen a few times. As DNA, the CDR3 is TGCAGCGTTGAAGGCAGGTTGGGGAACACTGAAGCTTTCTTT. It codes for CSVEGRLGNTEAFF. V usage is TRBV29-1 and J usage is TRBJ1-1, with D hard to call. Trimming stripped 1 base from V and 1 base from J, with 10 bases between. Germline CDR1 SQVTM, CDR2 ANQGSEA. The CDR3 has 14 amino acids.

As concerns this clone: An end of the junction does not agree with germline; a read error may underlie this. Different DNA sequences within this sample yield the same CDR3. The rearrangement joins TRBV6-5 to TRBJ1-2, with D possibly TRBD1 on 5 matching bases. The CDR3 has 13 residues. Germline-derived CDR1 and CDR2 are MNHEY and SVGAGI. CDR3 nucleotides: TGTGCCAGCAGGACCCGGGGGAACTATGGTTACACCTTC. As protein: CASRTRGNYGYTF.

The chain carries TRBV20-1 and TRBJ1-2; D gene unclear. CDR3 length: 11 residues. Germline-derived CDR1 and CDR2 are DFQATT and SNEGSKA (reference sequence). The V and J ends lost 3 bases and 7 bases respectively, with 9 bases between them. CDR3 protein: CSASGGPGYTF. CDR3 sequence (DNA): TGCAGTGCTAGTGGAGGCCCTGGCTACACCTTC.

The chain is built from TRBV27 and TRBJ2-3; D perhaps matches TRBD2 (5 bases). Per germline, CDR1 MNHEY and CDR2 SMNVEV (reference sequence). The V gene lost 10 bases and the J gene lost 0 bases, with 14 bases spanning the gap. The CDR3 is 14 residues long. CDR3 sequence: CAIRGGMSTDTQYF. The CDR3 DNA sequence: TGTGCCATCCGAGGAGGTATGAGCACAGATACGCAGTATTTT.

V and J are TRBV19 and TRBJ2-7; 11 bases are shared with TRBD2. This CDR3 comprises 15 residues. Germline V gene data show CDR1 as LNHDA and CDR2 as SQIVND (reference sequence). V lost 3 bases to trimming and J lost 1 base; unmatched junction nucleotides: 2. The CDR3 DNA is TGTGCCAGTAGTATTACTAGCGGGGGATCCTACGAGCAGTACTTC. This encodes CASSITSGGSYEQYF.